This T cell receptor (beta chain) was captured by sequencing in a study of glioma-infiltrating T cells (dated by TCRdb to the mid-2010s). About the full investigation: Glioma tissue, non-neoplastic brain tissue and matched peripheral blood mononuclear cells were used as sources from which TCR alpha- and beta-chain repertoires were sequenced. Three low-grade glioma patients, fewer than 10 primary glioblastoma patients and three non-glioma patients contributing non-neoplastic brain tissue were included in the paired cohort. Each tissue-infiltrating repertoire was compared with the same patient's peripheral blood repertoire to measure divergence between tissue and blood T-cell populations. The full study reports these points: Group comparisons were based on small numbers of patients: three non-neoplastic, three low-grade glioma and 7 to 9 glioblastoma patients. Only a very small number of CDR3 sequences turned up in both tissue and blood, a result put down to high CDR3 diversity combined with limited sampling. VJ-independent divergence between tissue and blood was found to be below expectation in non-neoplastic patients but above expectation in all gliomas, particularly low-grade gliomas.

Of note for this clonotype: Which antigen it targets is not known. Base qualities are not recorded, but no much larger clone differs from it by a single base.

TCR alpha and beta CDR3 regions were amplified with the iRepertoire nested amplicon-rescue multiplex PCR (arm-PCR) platform from RNA. One-step reverse transcription and amplification used about 95-400 ng of tissue mRNA or PBMC total RNA as input. Following bead purification, Illumina adapters were added by a secondary multiplex PCR, and the libraries were gel-purified between 200 and 400 bp. Demultiplexing relied on internal 6-nucleotide barcodes carried by the libraries. The libraries were sequenced on an Illumina MiSeq using 2x220 or 2x250 nucleotide paired-end reads. Per the authors' processing: Paired reads were merged with FLASH 1.2.11 and aligned to the GRCh37 human genome with BWA-MEM before extracting TRA and TRB reads. For V and J assignment, an IMGT-derived reference of cassette sequences and CDR3 motifs that included pseudogenes was used. Reads were translated in three frames, and productive CDR3s were defined by a C…FGXG motif without stop codons. Clonotypes were defined as unique combinations of V-J cassette pair and CDR3 amino acid sequence. Hamming distance filtering was applied to reads, with thresholds set by the sequence error rate of each sample in mapped regions. Using fastp trimming at Q25 and MiXCR clonotype assembly, TCRdb reanalyzed the public sequencing data and kept in-frame beta chains. CDR3 protein duplicates are merged, each entry listing the most common genes and DNA. TCRdb, not the original authors, processed these V and J calls. The sample table lists over 130,000 distinct CDR3 sequences, roughly 43% of them with a count of one. The biggest ten clones account for 20% to 25% of the sample.

Via the germline V gene, CDR1 is WSHSY and CDR2 SAAADI. The CDR3 starts with the cysteine, ends with the phenylalanine, and has 14 residues. The retained sequence is limited to the CDR3, 42 bases, with the frame set at the first base. Here V drops 4 bases and J drops 8 bases, and the junction holds 6 bases not matched to any gene. This sequence originates from a human donor with low-grade glioma or glioblastoma, undergoing nonglioma brain surgery, or in good health (not recorded which). The V gene is TRBV10-2 and the J gene is TRBJ2-1; 9 bases in between match TRBD2. The sample consisted of glioma tissue, nonneoplastic brain tissue, or PBMCs (not recorded which). The sequenced DNA is TGCGCCAGCAGTGCTAGCGGGGTCGGTGATGAGCAGTTCTTC. Translation gives CASSASGVGDEQFF.